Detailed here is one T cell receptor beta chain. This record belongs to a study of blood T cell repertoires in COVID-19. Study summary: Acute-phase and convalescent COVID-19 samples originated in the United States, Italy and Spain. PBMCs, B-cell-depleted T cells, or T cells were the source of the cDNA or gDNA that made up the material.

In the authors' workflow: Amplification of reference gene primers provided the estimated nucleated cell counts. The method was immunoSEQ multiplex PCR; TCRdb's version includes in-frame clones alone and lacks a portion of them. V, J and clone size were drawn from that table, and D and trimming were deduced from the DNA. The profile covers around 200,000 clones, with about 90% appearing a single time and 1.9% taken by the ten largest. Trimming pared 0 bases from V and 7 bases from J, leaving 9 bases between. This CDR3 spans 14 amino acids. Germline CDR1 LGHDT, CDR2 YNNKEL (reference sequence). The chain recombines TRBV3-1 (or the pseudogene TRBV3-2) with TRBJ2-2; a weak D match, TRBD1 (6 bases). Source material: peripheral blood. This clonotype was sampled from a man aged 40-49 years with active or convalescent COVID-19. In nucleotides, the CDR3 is TGTGCCAGCAGCCAAGACAGGGGATACGGGGAGCTGTTTTTT. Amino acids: CASSQDRGYGELFF.